This T cell receptor (beta chain) was sequenced in a study of T cells in Graves' hyperthyroidism and ophthalmopathy (dated by TCRdb to between 2017 and 2020). About the full investigation: Peripheral blood was collected at initial diagnosis, before any treatment. TCR V-J signatures able to tell the groups apart were searched for in a discovery cohort of some 97 patients, of whom more than 40 had Graves' ophthalmopathy and 55 to 65 had stable Graves' hyperthyroidism. After blood sampling, hyperthyroidism patients were treated with methimazole at a starting dose of 30 mg daily, and ophthalmopathy patients were treated with high-dose intravenous methylprednisolone. According to the paper, TCR Vbeta CDR3 sequencing was carried out on roughly 130 peripheral blood samples, which came from approximately 43 ophthalmopathy, 75 to 80 hyperthyroidism and approximately 17 progressor patients. In several Graves' hyperthyroidism patients, the study also compared T-cell repertoires from thyroid tissue with T-cell repertoires from blood. The roughly 91 discovery patients were randomly split 7:3 into training and test sets. Whether ophthalmopathy could be predicted prospectively was tested in an independent validation cohort made up of some 20 hyperthyroidism patients plus 17 patients who later progressed to ophthalmopathy.

Graves' hyperthyroidism was defined as stable when no progression to ophthalmopathy occurred over 18 months of follow-up. Hyperthyroidism patients were newly diagnosed, with disease duration under 2 months, and aged 18 to 65 years. The study excluded patients with uncontrolled infections, other autoimmune diseases, pregnancy or lactation. Diagnoses were based on clinical symptoms, serum thyroxine and TRAb, thyroid ultrasound and orbital computed tomography. Ficoll-Paque density gradient centrifugation was used to isolate PBMCs from around 9.1 ml of fresh peripheral blood. Total RNA was extracted with Trizol reagent, and quality was checked on an Agilent 2100 Bioanalyzer. This clonotype was seen a handful of times. The antigen it binds to is not known. Per-base qualities were not stored, and no clone one base away is much larger. Amplification of TCR beta CDR3 regions was carried out from RNA transcripts. The TCR CDR3 was subjected to a first round of RT-PCR using the HTBI primer set and the Qiagen OneStep RT-PCR kit. Libraries were constructed in a second round of multiplex PCR, after which size selection and purification were performed. Paired-end sequencing of the libraries was performed with 100 bp reads on an Illumina HiSeq2000. As for how the authors treated the data: SOAPnuke was used to process the raw data, throwing out any read that contained adapters or uncalled bases, had a mean Phred below 15, or lacked an exact constant-primer or identifier match. High-quality paired reads were merged with COPE v1.2.5, and unique nucleotide sequences were defined as clonotypes. MiTCR v1.1 was used to align clonotypes to the IMGT TRBV, TRBD and TRBJ reference segments. Analysis was restricted to V-J combinations with a frequency above 0.0001, which covered approximately 99% of repertoires. A TCS score was defined as the ratio of F50 (clonal expansion) to E x V (chaos), with BLOSUM62-based TCRdist applied between CDR3 peptides within each V-J. Welch's t-statistics and random forest reduced 500 to 550 V-J features to 13, which were used in a naive Bayes classifier (R e1071). The raw public reads went through TCRdb reprocessing: fastp at Q25, MiXCR clone calling, in-frame beta chains kept. All rows with the same CDR3 protein become a single entry with the most common DNA and genes. The authors' filters were not applied to this entry. The sample table contains 600,000 to 750,000 distinct CDR3 sequences; only one count was recorded for approximately 15% of them. The ten largest clones add up to less than 20% of the sample.

The CDR3 runs 13 amino acids, cysteine and phenylalanine included. The only DNA kept is the CDR3, 39 bases in frame from the first base. V is reduced by 2 bases and J by 4 bases, leaving a spacing of 12 bases between them. Taken from the germline V gene (reference sequence), the CDR1 and CDR2 loops are DFQATT and SNEGSKA. The investigation overall reported the following: In validation, the model predicted progression to ophthalmopathy a median of approximately 6.3 months before onset, with 65% to 71% sensitivity and roughly 73% specificity. No statistical method was used to fix the sample size in advance, and group allocation was not hidden from the investigators. Ophthalmopathy was separated from stable hyperthyroidism by a 13 V-J signature model, with just over 85% sensitivity and about 84% specificity obtained in cross-validation and 80%/75% obtained in testing. Most expanded thyroid clonotypes (frequency above 0.001) were also found in blood, which suggests that blood repertoires may mirror thyroid immune responses.

The receptor's source is a man aged 45-65 years with Graves' hyperthyroidism. The source material was blood. The chain employs TRBV20-1 and TRBJ2-7; a tentative D match to TRBD2 spans 5 bases. CDR3 region: CSARSLVSYEQYF. In nucleotide form, the sequence is TGCAGTGCTAGATCACTAGTGTCTTACGAGCAGTACTTC.